This passage covers 17 T cell receptor beta chains from one sample sequenced in a study of T cell repertoires in cytomegalovirus infection. MiXCR was run by TCRdb on the reads, yielding one entry per CDR3 protein. This table has 100,000 to 120,000 distinct CDR3 sequences, over 25% appearing once. No antigen is known for these receptors. The sample was CD8+ T cells from cultured PBMCs, taken from culture after CMV antigen stimulation. Source of these receptors: a human donor in good health (CMV status not recorded). Some clones in this sample may be carry-over from other donors' samples.

The chain has TRBV28 and TRBJ1-1; 7 bases match TRBD1. This CDR3 has 18 residues. The germline CDR1 and CDR2 sequences are MDHEN and SYDVKM. The J segment lost 1 base and the V segment lost 7 bases, leaving 18 bases of the junction unmatched. In DNA form, the CDR3 reads TGTGCCAGCACCAACTCCCAGGGACAGTCTATCGGGAACACTGAAGCTTTCTTT. It yields the protein CASTNSQGQSIGNTEAFF. Looking up the rest from reference TRBV28 and TRBJ1-1 gives the full variable domain: DVKVTQSSRYLVKRTGEKVFLECVQDMDHENMFWYRQDPGLGLRLIYFSYDVKMKEKGDIPEGYSVSREKKERFSLILESASTNQTSMYLCASTNSQGQSIGNTEAFFGQGTRLTVV.

V gene TRBV24-1 combines with J gene TRBJ2-5; D is unclear. Trimming took off 12 bases at V and 5 bases at J, with 15 bases between the two ends. The CDR3 totals 12 residues. CDR1 and CDR2 (germline): KGHDR, SFDVKD. The CDR3 nucleotides are TGTGCCTTAGGAGTGCTCTGGGAGACCCAGTACTTC. This gives the protein CALGVLWETQYF.

This clonotype was observed a handful of times. CDR3 nucleotide sequence: TGTGCCAGCAGTTTCCGAGGACAGGATCCTGAAGCTTTCTTT. It yields the protein CASSFRGQDPEAFF. This chain uses TRBV6-2 or TRBV6-3 with TRBJ1-1, with 7 bases fitting TRBD1. Germline CDR1 is MNHEY and CDR2 is SVGEGT. The CDR3 loop spans 14 amino acids. J gave up 6 bases and V 4 bases, and 8 bases lay outside the gene matches.

This clonotype occurred a few times. The gene calls are TRBV11-2 and TRBJ2-7; D is perhaps TRBD2 (6 bases). This CDR3 region has 16 residues. Trimming took off 1 base at V and 3 bases at J, with 16 bases between the two ends. Germline CDR1 is SGHAT and CDR2 is FQNNGV. The CDR3 spells CASSLGVAEMDYEQYF. In nucleotides, the CDR3 is TGTGCCAGCAGCTTAGGAGTAGCGGAAATGGACTACGAGCAGTACTTC.

The V call is TRBV19, the J call TRBJ2-1, with D possibly called TRBD1 or TRBD2 (6 bases each). The CDR3 runs to 16 residues. Germline CDR1 LNHDA, CDR2 SQIVND (reference sequence). V was trimmed by 5 bases and J by 4 bases, leaving 18 bases between them. The CDR3 nucleotides read TGTGCCAGTAGTGCTGGCGGAGGGGGTTCGTACAATGAGCAGTTCTTC. Its protein is CASSAGGGGSYNEQFF.

The chain recombines TRBV25-1 with TRBJ2-5; TRBD1 matches 10 bases. This CDR3 has 18 residues. V was clipped by 1 base and J by 5 bases; unmatched bases: 13. The germline gives CDR1 MGHDK, CDR2 SYGVNS. The CDR3 DNA reads as TGTGCCAGCAGTGAATGGGAGACAGGGGGCTTATATGAGGAGACCCAGTACTTC. Translated, it gives CASSEWETGGLYEETQYF. Combining the CDR3 with reference TRBV25-1 and TRBJ2-5 gives the whole variable domain EADIYQTPRYLVIGTGKKITLECSQTMGHDKMYWYQQDPGMELHLIHYSYGVNSTEKGDLSSESTVSRIRTEHFPLTLESARPSHTSQYLCASSEWETGGLYEETQYFGPGTRLLVL.

The V call is TRBV6-6, the J call TRBJ2-1, with 9 bases matching TRBD2. Germline CDR1 and CDR2: MNHNY and SVGAGI (reference sequence). This CDR3 region has 16 residues. Germline trimming cut 2 bases from V and 6 bases from J; bases unmatched to any gene: 8. CDR3 bases: TGTGCCAGCAGTTACCCCGTCCCGGGACTAGCCAATGAGCAGTTCTTC. Its protein is CASSYPVPGLANEQFF.

The chain links TRBV29-1 to TRBJ1-2; D might be TRBD1 (6 bases). Germline assignment: CDR1 SQVTM and CDR2 ANQGSEA. This CDR3 contains 13 residues. The V gene lost 5 bases and the J gene lost 7 bases, with 17 bases spanning the gap. Here the CDR3 DNA reads TGCAGCGTTCCCACGGGGGGCGCGGGTGGCTACACCTTC. Amino acids: CSVPTGGAGGYTF.

This clonotype occurred a few times. J is TRBJ1-6 and V is TRBV28; D is uncertain. The germline V gene has CDR1 MDHEN and CDR2 SYDVKM. This CDR3 has 14 residues. V dropped 5 bases and J dropped 4 bases, with 9 bases sitting between them. The CDR3 loop reads CASSGPDYNSPLHF. In DNA form, the CDR3 reads TGTGCCAGCAGTGGCCCAGATTATAATTCACCCCTCCACTTT.

This clonotype has ten or more counts. The J gene is TRBJ1-1, the V gene TRBV7-6, with TRBD1 matching 8 bases. V lost 0 bases, J lost 4 bases, and 4 bases stayed unmatched. CDR1 and CDR2 from the germline V gene are SGHVS and FNYEAQ. The CDR3 extends over 15 amino acids. The CDR3 bases are TGTGCCAGCAGCTTAGCGGACAGGGCTAGCACTGAAGCTTTCTTT. This codes for CASSLADRASTEAFF.

This clonotype was picked up a small number of times. The rearrangement joins TRBV12-3 or TRBV12-4 to TRBJ2-1; 9 bases align to TRBD2. The length of the CDR3 is 16 residues. The J segment lost 7 bases and the V segment lost 5 bases, leaving 12 bases of the junction unmatched. In nucleotides, the CDR3 is TGTGCCAGCAGTCCTAATCTAGCGGGGTTGACAAATGAGCAGTTCTTC. Translating it yields CASSPNLAGLTNEQFF.

The genes are TRBV12-5 and TRBJ2-3; perhaps TRBD2 as D (5 bases). The CDR3 runs 16 residues. Germline values: CDR1 LGHNT, CDR2 FRNRAP. V shed 6 bases and J shed 2 bases, with 18 bases lying between them. The DNA for the CDR3 is TGTGCTAGTGGCTCGGGGTCCGTGGGGTACACAGATACGCAGTATTTT. Protein product: CASGSGSVGYTDTQYF.

This sequence joins TRBV6-5 and TRBJ1-6; a possible D gene is TRBD1 (6 bases). Germline lookup yields CDR1 MNHEY and CDR2 SVGAGI. The V end was cut by 1 base, the J end by 5 bases, with 15 bases between. The length of the CDR3 is 17 residues. CDR3 in DNA: TGTGCCAGCAGTTACTTGGGGGGCATCCCCAATAATTCACCCCTCCACTTT. Protein product: CASSYLGGIPNNSPLHF.

This clonotype was detected ten times or more. This rearrangement joins TRBV7-9 to TRBJ2-7; D unclear. CDR1 SEHNR and CDR2 FQNEAQ come from the germline V gene (reference sequence). V lost 6 bases to trimming and J lost 3 bases, with 9 bases between them. This CDR3 region has 12 residues. CDR3 loop: CASRDLNYEQYF. Here the CDR3 DNA reads TGTGCCAGCAGGGACCTGAACTACGAGCAGTACTTC.

This chain joins TRBV7-2 and TRBJ2-1; 11 bases match TRBD2. CDR3 size: 18 residues. Germline V gene lookup returns CDR1 SGHTA and CDR2 FQGNSA. V was pared by 5 bases and J by 3 bases, with 12 bases of the junction left unmatched. CDR3 coding DNA: TGTGCCAGCAGCCTACTGCCGGTAGCGGGGGGGCTCTACAATGAGCAGTTCTTC. Translating it yields CASSLLPVAGGLYNEQFF.

The chain has TRBV6-1 and TRBJ1-1, with D possibly TRBD1 on 5 matching bases. V was trimmed by 7 bases and J by 10 bases, leaving 28 bases between them. Per the germline V gene, CDR1 is MNHNS and CDR2 is SASEGT. This CDR3 is 16 amino acids long. The CDR3 loop is CASTVWTLDNGVPAFF. CDR3 bases: TGTGCCAGCACTGTTTGGACGTTGGACAATGGGGTTCCAGCTTTCTTT.

The rearrangement uses TRBV7-2 and TRBJ1-2, with D possibly matching TRBD1 (5 bases). V lost 4 bases and J 2 bases, leaving 17 bases between the germline ends. CDR1 and CDR2 (germline): SGHTA, FQGNSA. The CDR3 runs 16 residues. The CDR3, as DNA: TGTGCCAGCAGCTCATCTTTAGGACAAAGGAACTATGGCTACACCTTC. Translated: CASSSSLGQRNYGYTF. Drawing the rest from reference TRBV7-2 and TRBJ1-2, the complete variable domain is GAGVSQSPSNKVTEKGKDVELRCDPISGHTALYWYRQSLGQGLEFLIYFQGNSAPDKSGLPSDRFSAERTGGSVSTLTIQRTQQEDSAVYLCASSSSLGQRNYGYTFGSGTRLTVV.